This entry is about one T cell receptor beta chain. Its antigen remains undetermined. No base quality values were provided; no much bigger clone lies one nucleotide off. The data belong to a study of shared clonotypes between healthy human individuals (dated by TCRdb to 2020 to 2022). About the investigation overall: The cohort comprised a couple of women and a few men aged 18 to 49 years. Per donor, three plates each were used for CD4 naive and CD4 memory, two for CD8 naive, and one for CD8 memory. Blood TCR repertoires of about 5 healthy adults were deeply sequenced to estimate repertoire size and the extent of clonotype sharing between individuals. Libraries were prepared and TCR repertoires were sequenced by different laboratories using diverse techniques, in order to increase sequencing depth and limit assay-specific biases. Leukapheresis yielded between about 0.85 and 10 billion PBMCs per donor.

TCR CDR3 regions were amplified from genomic DNA by multiplex PCR using the deep immunoSEQ assay. Extracted genomic DNA from each cell subset was spread evenly across all wells of several immunoSEQ 96-well plates, with each plate serving as a replicate. Each replicate PCR for sorted subsets received about 220 ng genomic DNA, equal to around 32,000 T cell genomes. Purified libraries were quantified with a Qubit 3.0 fluorometer, sized on a Bioanalyzer 2100, and re-quantified with the KAPA Library Quantification kit. A separate single-read 150-cycle Illumina NextSeq 550 flow cell was used to sequence each immunoSEQ 96-well plate. On the study's bioinformatics: Because the immunoSEQ output held only junctional sequences and lacked quality scores, the filtering could not match the filtering applied to full-length reads. Sequences were annotated with PyIR, a Python wrapper for IgBLAST v1.9, using IMGT germline references to assign V/J genes and CDR3. Any read was removed if the V/J assignment was weak (E-value above 1e-6), the CDR3 was missing, or the read contained stop codons, out-of-frame junctions, or ambiguous translated residues. V3J clonotypes were defined as sequences sharing the same inferred V gene, J gene, and CDR3 amino acid sequence. To compute the percentage overlap between repertoires, the number of shared unique clonotypes was divided by the size of the smaller repertoire. Richness of each repertoire was evaluated using RTK rarefaction, the Chao1 estimator, and Recon v2.1 estimates of unobserved clonotypes. For all TCRbeta clonotypes obtained by the gDNA method from several donors, generation probabilities were computed with OLGA. TCRdb provides this immuneACCESS table in a form limited to in-frame rearrangements. Some clones are lacking; in checked studies, under half of them reflect an unresolved V gene, and why the rest are absent is not known. The V and J calls and clone size are taken from that table; D and trimming were inferred from the DNA. The sample table lists some 1.1 million clones, approximately 80% of them with a count of one. About 0.94% of the sample goes to the ten largest clones.

The CDR3, cysteine through phenylalanine, is 13 amino acids long. Solely the CDR3 DNA is kept, with 39 bases framed from the first base. For CDR1 and CDR2, the germline V gene lists SGHRS and YFSETQ. V and J lose 0 bases and 10 bases, and a span of 10 bases separates them. Study-wide findings and limitations: Compared with non-shared clonotypes, clonotypes shared by all four sorted-subset donors had higher generation probabilities. Rarefaction of sorted-subset datasets indicated incomplete sequencing despite the large sequencing depth. When a few donors were compared, the shared fraction of clonotypes was around 5% for naive CD4, over 3% for naive CD8, 2.3% for memory CD4, and about 0.36% for memory CD8. Estimated clonotype richness was generally larger for naive than for memory subsets. Because the study included only a small number of donors, the genetic and exposure-history diversity represented was limited. Sampling was restricted to blood, and TCR repertoires in tissue are likely to differ from TCR repertoires in blood. Pairwise subsampling indicated that sequencing depth was expected to affect the degree of clonotype sharing among donors.

The donors were healthy, HIV-negative adults with no recently reported acute infections or vaccinations. Every donor was a Caucasian adult residing in Nashville, Tennessee, USA. CD4+ T cells were enriched by magnetic negative selection, after which naive cells were positively selected on CD45RA and the negative fraction was taken as the memory subset. After blood collection by leukapheresis, PBMCs were isolated using Ficoll-Histopaque density gradient centrifugation and then cryopreserved in the vapor phase of liquid nitrogen. Analytical flow cytometry was used to check the purity and quantity of each magnetically sorted T cell population. Genomic DNA was isolated from each sorted fraction and quantified by UV absorbance on a Nanodrop 2000c.

Rearrangement joined TRBV5-1 to TRBJ2-2, with no D gene named confidently. Sequences were obtained from memory CD4+ T cells from PBMCs. Reading the label with the study, this specimen's cell subset or site is: CD45RA-negative fraction. The clonotype comes from a man aged 18 to 30 in good health. Some clones in this sample may be carry-over from other donors' samples. The DNA sequence is TGCGCCAGCAGCTTGGACAGTGCTGTGGAGCTGTTTTTT. Translated, it reads CASSLDSAVELFF.